This T cell receptor beta chain was captured by sequencing in a study of shared clonotypes between healthy human individuals. Study findings and constraints: Naive subsets usually exceeded memory subsets in estimated richness.

As to this clone: Antigen: not known.

The naive CD8 population came from CD45RO-negative cells selected for CCR7, without terminally differentiated effector memory CD45RA+ cells. Once extracted for a subset, genomic DNA was divided evenly among several immunoSEQ plates. Sorted-subset replicate PCRs used around 200 ng DNA, approximately 33,000 T cell genomes. Profiling relied on immunoSEQ multiplex PCR, and the TCRdb table lists in-frame clones only, not all of them. The sample consists of 750,000 to 1,000,000 clones, over 90% of them appearing once. This TCR came from a young man in good health. Specimen: naive CD8+ T cells sorted from blood.

As DNA, the CDR3 is TGTGCCAGCAGTCCCGGGGGTGGTGGGACTCTCAACGAGCAGTACTTC. This translates into CASSPGGGGTLNEQYF. The rearrangement joins TRBV7-6 to TRBJ2-7, with TRBD2 as a possible D gene (6 bases). The CDR3 consists of 16 residues. Germline assignment: CDR1 SGHVS and CDR2 FNYEAQ. The ends were cut back, 6 bases at V and 5 bases at J, with 23 bases in the middle.